These 3 T cell receptor beta chains were sequenced from one sample in a study of cytomegalovirus exposure and HLA in healthy donors. 60 Vbeta and 13 Jbeta primers were used in PCR. The assay was immunoSEQ multiplex PCR, and TCRdb's table has in-frame clones only and misses some. The top ten hold around 1.6% of the sample, which has around 190,000 clones, 60% to 80% seen once. The sequencing input was PBMCs. The receptor source for this set is a woman aged 18-29 years in good health and CMV-seronegative.

Only a few counts were recorded for this clone. This sequence joins TRBV9 and TRBJ2-2; TRBD2 agrees at 9 bases. Germline V gives CDR1 SGDLS, CDR2 YYNGEE. This CDR3 contains 17 residues. The trim removed 0 bases at V and 8 bases at J, leaving 11 bases unmatched. CDR3 in amino acids: CASSVAPRGGGSGELFF. The CDR3 bases are TGTGCCAGCAGCGTAGCTCCGCGGGGGGGAGGTTCGGGGGAGCTGTTTTTT.

CDR3 amino acids: CSVGTGLQETQYF. DNA for the CDR3: TGCAGCGTTGGCACAGGCCTTCAAGAGACCCAGTACTTC. This rearrangement joins TRBV29-1 to TRBJ2-5; D is perhaps TRBD1 (5 bases). Trimming stripped 4 bases from V and 2 bases from J, with 11 bases between. The CDR3 runs to 13 residues. CDR1 and CDR2 (germline): SQVTM, ANQGSEA.

The chain employs TRBV7-6 and TRBJ2-1; unclear D gene. This CDR3 region has 12 residues. Germline loops: CDR1 SGHVS, CDR2 FNYEAQ. The V and J ends lost 4 bases and 10 bases respectively, with 11 bases between them. CDR3 region: CASSYPGREQFF. The CDR3 DNA reads as TGTGCCAGCAGCTACCCGGGTCGCGAGCAGTTCTTC.